These 9 T cell receptor beta chains share one sample of origin, sequenced in a study of blood T cells in healthy people across ages. A J-beta primer mix and a sample-barcoded 5' primer were used in a second PCR of about 7 to 12 cycles. TCRdb ran MiXCR on the 5' RACE reads and lists one entry per CDR3 protein. The repertoire includes around 800,000 distinct CDR3 sequences, 62% of them detected once, and 25% to 30% sits in the top ten. The sequenced sample was blood. Receptors originate from a man aged 25-45 years in good health.

This clonotype was seen a few times. This chain uses TRBV6-5 with TRBJ1-2; D remains ambiguous. The CDR3 is 14 residues long. Trimming took off 5 bases at V and 4 bases at J, with 14 bases between the two ends. Per the germline V gene, CDR1 is MNHEY and CDR2 is SVGAGI. CDR3 sequence: CASSPTSGSYGYTF. The CDR3 coding sequence is TGTGCCAGCAGTCCGACATCGGGGAGCTATGGCTACACCTTC.

The V and J genes are TRBV5-6 and TRBJ2-3; TRBD2 agrees at 11 bases. Germline-derived CDR1 and CDR2 are SGHDT and YYEEEE. After removal of 1 base from V and 3 bases from J, the junction contained 4 bases not matched to a gene. The CDR3 has 16 residues. Here the CDR3 DNA reads TGTGCCAGCAGCTTGTTTAGCGGGGGGGTTACAGATACGCAGTATTTT. Its translation is CASSLFSGGVTDTQYF. The variable domain in full, with the rest retrieved from reference TRBV5-6 and TRBJ2-3, is DAGVTQSPTHLIKTRGQQVTLRCSPKSGHDTVSWYQQALGQGPQFIFQYYEEEERQRGNFPDRFSGHQFPNYSSELNVNALLLGDSALYLCASSLFSGGVTDTQYFGPGTRLTVL.

The chain links TRBV28 to TRBJ2-7, with no clear D. The CDR3 is 12 residues long. Germline V gene data show CDR1 as MDHEN and CDR2 as SYDVKM. Trimming stripped 6 bases from V and 2 bases from J, with 8 bases between. CDR3 bases: TGTGCCAGCAGGCCGCAGGCCTACGAGCAGTACTTC. This sequence encodes CASRPQAYEQYF.

The chain joins TRBV24-1 to TRBJ2-3, with 11 bases matching TRBD2. This CDR3 spans 17 amino acids. The V and J ends lost 0 bases and 2 bases, in that order; junction bases with no gene match: 3. Germline V gene lookup returns CDR1 KGHDR and CDR2 SFDVKD. CDR3 nucleotides: TGTGCCACCAGTGATTTGGCTAGCGGGGGGAACACAGATACGCAGTATTTT. Translating it yields CATSDLASGGNTDTQYF.

This clonotype was detected only a few times. The J gene is TRBJ2-3, the V gene TRBV7-9, with TRBD1 as a possible D gene (5 bases). Germline V lookup: CDR1 SEHNR, CDR2 FQNEAQ (reference sequence). Trimming removed 7 bases from V and 7 bases from J, with 9 bases in between. CDR3 size: 11 residues. DNA for the CDR3: TGTGCCAGCATCCGACAGAATACGCAGTATTTT. Protein: CASIRQNTQYF.

The gene calls are TRBV2 and TRBJ2-7, with unresolved D. Germline lookup yields CDR1 SNHLY and CDR2 FYNNEI. The CDR3 length is 13 residues. The V end was cut by 1 base, the J end by 4 bases, with 8 bases between. The chain's CDR3 is CASSEVDFYEQYF. The DNA for the CDR3 is TGTGCCAGCAGTGAAGTAGATTTTTACGAGCAGTACTTC.

Of note for this clonotype: The junction differs from germline at one of its ends, possibly a read error. The chain joins TRBV6-2 or TRBV6-3 to TRBJ2-7, with D maybe TRBD2 (5 bases). CDR1 and CDR2 from the germline V gene are MNHEY and SVGEGT. There are 17 residues in the CDR3. This CDR3 reads CASSQPTGLLGSHEQYF. CDR3 nucleotides: TGTGCCAGCAGTCAACCGACCGGACTCCTTGGCTCCCACGAGCAGTACTTC.

CDR3 sequence (DNA): TGTGCCACCAGCAGAACACAGGGCCTTGTGGGAGGCTACACCTTC. Protein sequence: CATSRTQGLVGGYTF. The chain couples TRBV15 to TRBJ1-2, with D tentatively TRBD1 (6 bases). CDR1 is LNHNV, CDR2 YYDKDF, per germline (reference sequence). This CDR3 has 15 residues. V was clipped by 2 bases and J by 8 bases, with 18 bases between them.

This clonotype has more than one count but fewer than ten. The chain recombines TRBV7-2 with TRBJ1-6; D remains ambiguous. Between the trimmed V and J ends, which lost 1 base and 16 bases, there was a span of 14 bases. From germline, CDR1 is SGHTA and CDR2 FQGNSA. The CDR3 length is 13 residues. CDR3 coding DNA: TGTGCCAGCAGCTTAGATACAGAGGTCGCTCTCCACTTT. This gives the protein CASSLDTEVALHF.